The clone carrying this T cell receptor (beta chain) was counted a few times. Its specificity is not known. The data belong to a study of T-cell reconstitution after alpha-beta-depleted transplantation in children. CDR1 and CDR2 from the germline V gene are DFQATT and SNEGSKA (reference sequence). This CDR3 contains 16 residues. V lost 6 bases to trimming and J lost 2 bases; unmatched junction nucleotides: 12. General study findings and limits: High day-60 TCRbeta diversity in some patients came from surviving recipient T cells and thymic progenitors. About two months after transplant, alpha-beta T cells reportedly came from several hundred expanded graft clones. Newly produced T cells mostly provided counts and TCRbeta diversity after one year, as hyperexpanded clones declined.

Unique molecular identifiers were used in preparing the TCRbeta library. Via MiXCR, TCRdb re-called the PCR reads, giving one row per CDR3 protein. The profile covers 600,000 or so distinct CDR3 sequences, with about 23% appearing a single time and 13% to 15% taken by the ten largest. The source of this sequence is a boy younger than two who had a stem cell transplant for acute myeloid leukemia, so the T cells may come from the graft donor. The rearrangement joins TRBV20-1 to TRBJ2-1; 8 nucleotides match TRBD2. This sample comprised PBMCs, mostly from graft donor cells, obtained 360 days after TCRalphabeta/CD19-depleted stem cell transplant. CDR3 in amino acids: CSARIERGSAYNEQFF. The CDR3 region has the DNA TGCAGTGCGCGGATTGAGCGGGGGTCGGCCTACAATGAGCAGTTCTTC.